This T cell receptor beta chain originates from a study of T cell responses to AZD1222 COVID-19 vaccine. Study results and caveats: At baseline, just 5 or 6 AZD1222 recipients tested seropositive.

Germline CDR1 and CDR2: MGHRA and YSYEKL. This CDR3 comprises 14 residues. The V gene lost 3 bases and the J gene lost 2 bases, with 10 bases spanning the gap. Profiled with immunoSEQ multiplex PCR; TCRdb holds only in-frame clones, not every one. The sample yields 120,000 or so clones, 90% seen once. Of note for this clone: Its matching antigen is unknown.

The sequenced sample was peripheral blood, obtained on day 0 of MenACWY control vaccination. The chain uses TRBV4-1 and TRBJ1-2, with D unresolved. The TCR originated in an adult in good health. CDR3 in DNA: TGCGCCAGCAGCCAGGCCGGGCTAAACTATGGCTACACCTTC. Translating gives CASSQAGLNYGYTF.